This T cell receptor (beta chain) was captured in a study of cytomegalovirus exposure and HLA in healthy donors. CDR3 size: 16 residues. Germline V gene lookup returns CDR1 SQVTM and CDR2 ANQGSEA. V shed 5 bases and J shed 1 base, with 20 bases lying between them. Use of 60 Vbeta and 13 Jbeta primers characterized the PCR. TCRdb keeps only in-frame clones here, not all; method: immunoSEQ multiplex PCR. In the table there are about 150,000 clones, 60% to 85% of which are singletons. Input material: PBMCs. This TCR was recovered from a young man in good health and CMV-seronegative. The chain employs TRBV29-1 and TRBJ1-1; D is undetermined. CDR3 sequence (DNA): TGCAGCGTTTCAAACGTCGCGGGAGCAGGGAACACTGAAGCTTTCTTT. Its translation: CSVSNVAGAGNTEAFF.